Listed below are T cell receptor beta chains from one sample, sequenced in a study of blood T cells in healthy people across ages. One entry per CDR3 protein, called by TCRdb with MiXCR from the 5' RACE reads. The sample lists 870,000 or so distinct CDR3 sequences, more than 25% occurring once. The sequenced sample consisted of blood. The receptor source for this set is a woman of 80 years or more in good health. Both conserved end residues are part of each CDR3. The D gene is left open where the match is weak. Expanded clones are given a class, and other clones once, few, many or no size at all.

size	D	V	J	CDR3	DNA
many	TRBD1	TRBV5-1	TRBJ2-7	CASNHGTVYEQYF	TGCGCCAGCAACCATGGGACAGTCTACGAGCAGTACTTC
few	NA	TRBV5-1	TRBJ2-7	CASSLSAKVGHEQYF	TGCGCCAGCAGCTTGAGTGCTAAGGTGGGGCACGAGCAGTACTTC
many	TRBD2	TRBV12-3/TRBV12-4	TRBJ2-5	CASSSGGLVVRETQYF	TGTGCCAGCAGTTCTGGGGGACTAGTGGTAAGAGAGACCCAGTACTTC
many	NA	TRBV7-2	TRBJ1-2	CASSFNEGVVYGYTF	TGTGCCAGCAGCTTCAACGAGGGAGTGGTCTATGGCTACACCTTC
NA	TRBD1	TRBV6-5	TRBJ2-5	CASSPGGWGTQYF	TGTGCCAGCAGCCCAGGGGGCTGGGGGACCCAGTACTTC
many	NA	TRBV18	TRBJ1-6	CASSRETGSPLHF	TGTGCCAGCTCACGAGAGACTGGATCACCCCTCCACTTT
many	NA	TRBV19	TRBJ1-1	CASKQGNTEAFF	TGTGCCAGTAAACAGGGGAACACTGAAGCTTTCTTT
few	TRBD1	TRBV20-1	TRBJ1-1	CSAIDRERMNTEAFF	TGCAGTGCTATTGACAGGGAAAGAATGAACACTGAAGCTTTCTTT
few	NA	TRBV10-3	TRBJ2-3	CAISERNNEDTQYF	TGTGCCATCAGTGAGAGGAACAACGAGGATACGCAGTATTTT
NA	NA	TRBV28	TRBJ1-1	CASSPNTLGAFF	TGTGCCAGCAGCCCCAACACATTAGGGGCTTTCTTT